The TCR beta chain described here comes from a study of OX40 agonist ivuxolimab in advanced cancers. General study points: Both blood CD4+ and CD8+ T cells showed clonal growth by week 6 at 0.1 to 3.0 mg/kg. Among the lowest levels of clonal expansion were found in partial responders at 0.1-3.0 mg/kg. Nonresponders, in some cases, also had low normalized T-cell clonal expansion.

The CDR3 is made up of 13 amino acids. The ends were cut back, 4 bases at V and 8 bases at J, with 14 bases in the middle. Germline assignment: CDR1 LGHNA and CDR2 YSLEER. TCRdb's table, derived via immunoSEQ multiplex PCR, lists solely in-frame clones and lacks some. The sample holds approximately 77,000 clones, approximately 84% seen once. As to this clone: Its cognate antigen is unknown.

The V gene is TRBV4-3, the J gene TRBJ1-2, with D unclear. The receptor's source is an adult with an advanced solid tumor such as melanoma, head and neck, liver or kidney cancer. The sample here was CD4+ or CD8+ T cells sorted from blood, taken in a trial of the OX40 agonist ivuxolimab. The CDR3 DNA follows: TGCGCCAGCAGCCTAGACGGAGGTTGGGGCTACACCTTC. It translates to CASSLDGGWGYTF.